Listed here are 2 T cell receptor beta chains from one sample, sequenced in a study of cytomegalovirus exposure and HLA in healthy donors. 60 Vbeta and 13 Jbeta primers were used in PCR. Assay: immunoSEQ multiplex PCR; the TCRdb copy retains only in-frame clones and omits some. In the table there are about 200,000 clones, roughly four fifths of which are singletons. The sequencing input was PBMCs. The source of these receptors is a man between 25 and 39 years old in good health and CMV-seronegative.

The CDR3 DNA sequence: TGTGCCAGCAGCTCCGGGACAGGGGGACACGAGCAGTACTTC. Translation: CASSSGTGGHEQYF. The chain employs TRBV7-9 and TRBJ2-7; TRBD1 aligns across 11 bases. Trimming removed 4 bases from V and 5 bases from J; junction bases left unmatched: 4. Germline V gene lookup returns CDR1 SEHNR and CDR2 FQNEAQ (reference sequence). The CDR3 totals 14 residues.

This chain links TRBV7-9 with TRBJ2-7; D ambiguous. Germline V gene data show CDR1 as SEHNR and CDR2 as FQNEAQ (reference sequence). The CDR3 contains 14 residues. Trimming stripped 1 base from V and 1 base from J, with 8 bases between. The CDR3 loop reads CASSLGQQSYEQYF. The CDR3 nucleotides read TGTGCCAGCAGCTTAGGACAACAGTCCTACGAGCAGTACTTC.